This is a list of T cell receptor beta chains from one sample in a study of blood T cell repertoires in COVID-19. This table comes from immunoSEQ multiplex PCR, and its TCRdb copy is limited to in-frame clones, with some not included. This table holds 140,000 to 150,000 clones, 65% to 85% found once. Source material: peripheral blood. These receptors were collected from a man in his 60s with active or convalescent COVID-19. The CDR3 runs from the conserved cysteine through the conserved F or W. D genes are given only for firm matches. Expanded clones get a size class; other rows say once, few or many, or leave the size out.

clone_size: NA
j_call: TRBJ2-1
d_call: TRBD1
v_call: TRBV7-3
cdr3_nt: TGTGCCAGCAGCGCACATTCCGGGACAGGGTCCGGTGAGCAGTTCTTC
cdr3_aa: CASSAHSGTGSGEQFF

clone_size: NA
j_call: TRBJ2-7
d_call: TRBD2
v_call: TRBV6-5
cdr3_nt: TGTGCCAGCAGTCCCCCGGCCGGGGGGGGCGAGCAGTACTTC
cdr3_aa: CASSPPAGGGEQYF

clone_size: NA
j_call: TRBJ1-1
d_call: NA
v_call: TRBV5-5
cdr3_nt: TGTGCCAGCAGCTTGGTGTGGACAGTGAACACTGAAGCTTTCTTT
cdr3_aa: CASSLVWTVNTEAFF

clone_size: NA
j_call: TRBJ1-5
d_call: NA
v_call: TRBV28
cdr3_nt: TGTGCCAGCAGCCGCCTAGGCCGTAATCAGCCCCAGCATTTT
cdr3_aa: CASSRLGRNQPQHF

clone_size: NA
j_call: TRBJ2-7
d_call: NA
v_call: TRBV7-2
cdr3_nt: TGTGCCAGCAGCCGGTGGGGAGGCGAGCAGTACTTC
cdr3_aa: CASSRWGGEQYF

clone_size: NA
j_call: TRBJ1-1
d_call: NA
v_call: TRBV19
cdr3_nt: TGTGCCAGTACCCGATTTTGGGGCAACACTGAAGCTTTCTTT
cdr3_aa: CASTRFWGNTEAFF

clone_size: once
j_call: TRBJ2-1
d_call: TRBD1
v_call: TRBV10-1
cdr3_nt: TGCGCCAGCCCAGGGGGCGGCAATGAGCAGTTCTTC
cdr3_aa: CASPGGGNEQFF

clone_size: NA
j_call: TRBJ2-5
d_call: TRBD2
v_call: TRBV19
cdr3_nt: TGTGCCAGTAGTATAGATTGGAGGCGTCCTAGCGGGAGGGACCTCATCGGGACCCAGTACTTC
cdr3_aa: CASSIDWRRPSGRDLIGTQYF

clone_size: NA
j_call: TRBJ2-7
d_call: TRBD1
v_call: TRBV7-2
cdr3_nt: TGTGCCAGCAGCCCAACACAGGGGGGCTACGAGCAGTACTTC
cdr3_aa: CASSPTQGGYEQYF

clone_size: NA
j_call: TRBJ1-2
d_call: NA
v_call: TRBV7-9
cdr3_nt: TGTGCCAGCAGCCCCCGACAGGACTATGGCTACACCTTC
cdr3_aa: CASSPRQDYGYTF

clone_size: NA
j_call: TRBJ2-7
d_call: NA
v_call: TRBV28
cdr3_nt: TGTGCCAGCAGTTTGCAGGGAATCCACGAGCAGTACTTC
cdr3_aa: CASSLQGIHEQYF

clone_size: NA
j_call: TRBJ2-7
d_call: TRBD2
v_call: TRBV10-3
cdr3_nt: TGTGCCATCAGTGGGAGGACTAGCGGGAGTACCGAGCAGTACTTC
cdr3_aa: CAISGRTSGSTEQYF

clone_size: NA
j_call: TRBJ1-6
d_call: NA
v_call: TRBV14
cdr3_nt: TGTGCCAGCAGCCAAAAGAGGGCCTATAATTCACCCCTCCACTTT
cdr3_aa: CASSQKRAYNSPLHF

clone_size: NA
j_call: TRBJ2-2
d_call: TRBD1
v_call: TRBV27
cdr3_nt: TGTGCCAGCAGTTGGGGGACAGGGTGGACCGGGGAGCTGTTTTTT
cdr3_aa: CASSWGTGWTGELFF

clone_size: NA
j_call: TRBJ1-1
d_call: NA
v_call: TRBV10-3
cdr3_nt: TGTGCCATCAGTGGAGCTATGAACACTGAAGCTTTCTTT
cdr3_aa: CAISGAMNTEAFF

clone_size: NA
j_call: TRBJ1-2
d_call: TRBD1
v_call: TRBV16
cdr3_nt: TGTGCCAGCAGCCGGGACAGGGCAGGACGCTATGGCTACACCTTC
cdr3_aa: CASSRDRAGRYGYTF

clone_size: few
j_call: TRBJ2-1
d_call: NA
v_call: TRBV24-1
cdr3_nt: TGTGCCACCAGTGATTTGTGGACAGAAGAGCAGTTCTTC
cdr3_aa: CATSDLWTEEQFF

clone_size: once
j_call: TRBJ2-3
d_call: NA
v_call: TRBV12-3/TRBV12-4
cdr3_nt: TGTGCCAGCAGCCTTCGGGATACGCAGTATTTT
cdr3_aa: CASSLRDTQYF

clone_size: NA
j_call: TRBJ1-1
d_call: NA
v_call: TRBV5-1
cdr3_nt: TGCGCCAGCAGCTTGGGTAGGGCGGGGAACACTGAAGCTTTCTTT
cdr3_aa: CASSLGRAGNTEAFF

clone_size: NA
j_call: TRBJ2-2
d_call: TRBD1
v_call: TRBV11-2
cdr3_nt: TGTGCCAGCAGCTTAAAGAAGGGGACAGTTTACACCGGGGAGCTGTTTTTT
cdr3_aa: CASSLKKGTVYTGELFF

clone_size: NA
j_call: TRBJ2-2
d_call: NA
v_call: TRBV7-2
cdr3_nt: TGTGCCAGCAGCCCCGAGACAAGCACCGGGGAGCTGTTTTTT
cdr3_aa: CASSPETSTGELFF

clone_size: NA
j_call: TRBJ2-5
d_call: TRBD1
v_call: TRBV7-2
cdr3_nt: TGTGCCAGCAGCTTAGGGACAGGGTATTCAGAGACCCAGTACTTC
cdr3_aa: CASSLGTGYSETQYF

clone_size: NA
j_call: TRBJ2-7
d_call: NA
v_call: TRBV11-2
cdr3_nt: TGTGCCAGCAGATCGCAGGGCTCCTACGAGCAGTACTTC
cdr3_aa: CASRSQGSYEQYF

clone_size: NA
j_call: TRBJ2-7
d_call: TRBD2
v_call: TRBV11-2
cdr3_nt: TGTGCCAGCAGCCTCCGACTAGCGGGGCTATCCCCCTACGAGCAGTACTTC
cdr3_aa: CASSLRLAGLSPYEQYF

clone_size: NA
j_call: TRBJ2-1
d_call: TRBD2
v_call: TRBV11-3
cdr3_nt: TGTGCCAGCAGCTCCGCAGCGGGATCCAATGAGCAGTTCTTC
cdr3_aa: CASSSAAGSNEQFF

clone_size: once
j_call: TRBJ2-5
d_call: NA
v_call: TRBV19
cdr3_nt: TGTGCCAGTAAAAGGGGGGGATCCGGTGGGGAGACCCAGTACTTC
cdr3_aa: CASKRGGSGGETQYF

clone_size: NA
j_call: TRBJ1-2
d_call: NA
v_call: TRBV6-2/TRBV6-3
cdr3_nt: TGTGCCAGCAGCCGGGGCGGTGGCTACACCTTC
cdr3_aa: CASSRGGGYTF

clone_size: NA
j_call: TRBJ2-3
d_call: NA
v_call: TRBV7-2
cdr3_nt: TGTGCCAGCAGCTTATCCGGGACTAGCACAGATACGCAGTATTTT
cdr3_aa: CASSLSGTSTDTQYF

clone_size: NA
j_call: TRBJ2-2
d_call: TRBD2
v_call: TRBV4-1
cdr3_nt: TGCGCCAGCAGCCGAGGGCCCCTTCTAGCGGGAGCGAACACCGGGGAGCTGTTTTTT
cdr3_aa: CASSRGPLLAGANTGELFF

clone_size: NA
j_call: TRBJ1-2
d_call: TRBD1
v_call: TRBV7-9
cdr3_nt: TGTGCCAGCAGCTTAAACAGGGGCGACTATGGCTACACCTTC
cdr3_aa: CASSLNRGDYGYTF

clone_size: NA
j_call: TRBJ2-3
d_call: TRBD2
v_call: TRBV25-1
cdr3_nt: TGTGCCAGCAGTGATCTAGCGGGAGGAGGGGGGGATACGCAGTATTTT
cdr3_aa: CASSDLAGGGGDTQYF

clone_size: NA
j_call: TRBJ2-2
d_call: NA
v_call: TRBV21-1
cdr3_nt: TGTGCCAGCAGCATGCAGCGCATGAACACCGGGGAGCTGTTTTTT
cdr3_aa: CASSMQRMNTGELFF

clone_size: NA
j_call: TRBJ2-1
d_call: NA
v_call: TRBV7-8
cdr3_nt: TGTGCCAGCAGCTTAAGGGACACACTTTACAATGAGCAGTTCTTC
cdr3_aa: CASSLRDTLYNEQFF

clone_size: NA
j_call: TRBJ2-3
d_call: TRBD1
v_call: TRBV28
cdr3_nt: TGTGCCAGCAGTTTCCAGGGGGGCACAGATACGCAGTATTTT
cdr3_aa: CASSFQGGTDTQYF

clone_size: NA
j_call: TRBJ2-2
d_call: TRBD2
v_call: TRBV5-4
cdr3_nt: TGTGCCAGCAGCCGGGGACTAGCGGGAAACACCGGGGAGCTGTTTTTT
cdr3_aa: CASSRGLAGNTGELFF

clone_size: NA
j_call: TRBJ2-7
d_call: NA
v_call: TRBV5-1
cdr3_nt: TGCGCCAGCAGCCCCGAAACAGGTGAAGCCTACGAGCAGTACTTC
cdr3_aa: CASSPETGEAYEQYF

clone_size: NA
j_call: TRBJ2-2
d_call: TRBD2
v_call: TRBV7-6
cdr3_nt: TGTGCCAGCAGCCTAGGACTAGCGGGAGTAGAGGCCGGGGAGCTGTTTTTT
cdr3_aa: CASSLGLAGVEAGELFF

clone_size: NA
j_call: TRBJ1-2
d_call: NA
v_call: TRBV28
cdr3_nt: TGTGCCAGCAGTTCCCAGGGGAGGGACTATGGCTACACCTTC
cdr3_aa: CASSSQGRDYGYTF

clone_size: NA
j_call: TRBJ1-6
d_call: NA
v_call: TRBV4-1
cdr3_nt: TGCGCCAGCAGCCTAGAATCACAGCATGTGTCACCCCTCCACTTT
cdr3_aa: CASSLESQHVSPLHF

clone_size: NA
j_call: TRBJ2-5
d_call: TRBD1
v_call: TRBV5-1
cdr3_nt: TGCGCCAGCAGCTTAGGACAGGGGGCGACCCAGTACTTC
cdr3_aa: CASSLGQGATQYF

clone_size: NA
j_call: TRBJ2-1
d_call: NA
v_call: TRBV4-1
cdr3_nt: TGCGCCAGCAGCCAAGGCCTAGCGATCTCCTACAATGAGCAGTTCTTC
cdr3_aa: CASSQGLAISYNEQFF